This is a list of T cell receptor beta chains from one sample in a study of neurological immune-mediated disorders. TCRdb passed the 5' RACE reads through MiXCR, listing each CDR3 protein once. Here the sample spans 39,000 or so distinct CDR3 sequences, around 2.5% being singletons. Material for sequencing was PBMCs. All receptors derive from a man aged 30-40 years with multiple sclerosis. CDR3s include the opening cysteine and the closing phenylalanine or tryptophan. Fields, in order: J gene, V gene, CDR3 protein.

J: TRBJ2-4
V: TRBV6-1
CDR3: CASSDRNIAKNIQYF

J: TRBJ1-2
V: TRBV3-1
CDR3: CASSQERVYGYTF

J: TRBJ2-1
V: TRBV7-2
CDR3: CASSLYASGSGSEQFF

J: TRBJ1-2
V: TRBV11-2
CDR3: CASSWDNRLYGYTF

J: TRBJ2-3
V: TRBV6-4
CDR3: CASSGGGATDTQYF

J: TRBJ1-1
V: TRBV27
CDR3: CASSFRGRTGAEHSEAFF

J: TRBJ2-5
V: TRBV12-3/TRBV12-4
CDR3: CASSLVGETQYF

J: TRBJ1-3
V: TRBV20-1
CDR3: CSVTHGAGNTIYF

J: TRBJ2-5
V: TRBV7-2
CDR3: CASSLVAAETQYF

J: TRBJ2-5
V: TRBV7-2
CDR3: CASSLEAPIRGETQYF

J: TRBJ2-7
V: TRBV28
CDR3: CASSVRTGPSYEQYF

J: TRBJ2-3
V: TRBV19
CDR3: CASSATGTDTDTQYF

J: TRBJ1-1
V: TRBV5-1
CDR3: CASRLTPNTEAFF

J: TRBJ1-4
V: TRBV5-5
CDR3: CASSLQGKLFF

J: TRBJ1-3
V: TRBV12-3/TRBV12-4
CDR3: CASSLRGSGGNTIYF

J: TRBJ2-3
V: TRBV20-1
CDR3: CSARTSGRHLSDTQYF